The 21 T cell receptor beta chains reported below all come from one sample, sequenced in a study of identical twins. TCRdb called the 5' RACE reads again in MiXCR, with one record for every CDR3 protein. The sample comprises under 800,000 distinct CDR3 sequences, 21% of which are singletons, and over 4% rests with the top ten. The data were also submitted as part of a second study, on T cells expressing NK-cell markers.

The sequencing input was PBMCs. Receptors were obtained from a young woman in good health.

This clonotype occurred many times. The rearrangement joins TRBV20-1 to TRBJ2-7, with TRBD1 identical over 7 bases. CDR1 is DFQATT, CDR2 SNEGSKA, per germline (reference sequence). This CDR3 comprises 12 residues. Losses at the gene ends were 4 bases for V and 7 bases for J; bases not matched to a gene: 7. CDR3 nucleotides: TGCAGTGCTATTGACAGGGTGGGGGAGCAGTACTTC. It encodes CSAIDRVGEQYF.

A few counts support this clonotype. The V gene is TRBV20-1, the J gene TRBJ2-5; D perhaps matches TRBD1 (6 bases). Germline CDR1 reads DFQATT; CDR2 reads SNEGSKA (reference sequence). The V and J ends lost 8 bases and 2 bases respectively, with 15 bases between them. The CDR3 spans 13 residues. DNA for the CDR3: TGCAGTTTCCGACAGGACTTACAAGAGACCCAGTACTTC. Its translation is CSFRQDLQETQYF.

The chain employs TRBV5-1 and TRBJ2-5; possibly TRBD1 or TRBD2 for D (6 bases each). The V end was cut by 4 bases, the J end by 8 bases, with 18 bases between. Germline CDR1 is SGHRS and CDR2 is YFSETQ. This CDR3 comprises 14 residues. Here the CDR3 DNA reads TGCGCCAGCAGCAACCCGCAGGGGAGGAAAACCCAGTACTTC. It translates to CASSNPQGRKTQYF.

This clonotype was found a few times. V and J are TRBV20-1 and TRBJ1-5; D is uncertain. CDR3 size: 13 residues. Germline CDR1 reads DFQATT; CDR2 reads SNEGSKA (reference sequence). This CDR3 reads CSVTWGRDQPQHF. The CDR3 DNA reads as TGCAGCGTCACTTGGGGTCGTGATCAGCCCCAGCATTTT.

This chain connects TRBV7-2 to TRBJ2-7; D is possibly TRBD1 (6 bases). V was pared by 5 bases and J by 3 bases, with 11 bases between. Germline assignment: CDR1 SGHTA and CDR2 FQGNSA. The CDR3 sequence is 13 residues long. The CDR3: CASSHQGFYEQYF. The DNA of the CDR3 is TGTGCCAGCAGCCACCAGGGGTTCTACGAGCAGTACTTC.

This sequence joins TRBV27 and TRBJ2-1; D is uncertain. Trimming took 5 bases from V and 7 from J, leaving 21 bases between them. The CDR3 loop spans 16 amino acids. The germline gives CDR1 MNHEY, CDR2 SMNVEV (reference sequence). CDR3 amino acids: CASSPPWPYNVNEQFF. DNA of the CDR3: TGTGCCAGCAGTCCCCCGTGGCCCTACAATGTAAATGAGCAGTTCTTC.

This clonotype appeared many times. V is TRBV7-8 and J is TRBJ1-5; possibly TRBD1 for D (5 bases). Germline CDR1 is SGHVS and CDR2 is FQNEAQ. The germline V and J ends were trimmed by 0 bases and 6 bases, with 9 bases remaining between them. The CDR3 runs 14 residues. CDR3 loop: CASSLATRGQPQHF. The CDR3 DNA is TGTGCCAGCAGCTTAGCTACAAGGGGTCAGCCCCAGCATTTT.

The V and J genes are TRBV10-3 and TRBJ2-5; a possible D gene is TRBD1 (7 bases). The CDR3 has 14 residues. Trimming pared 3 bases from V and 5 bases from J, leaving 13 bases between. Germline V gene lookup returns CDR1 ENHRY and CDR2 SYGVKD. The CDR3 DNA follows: TGTGCCATCAGTGAAGGAGGGGGCGCGGAGACCCAGTACTTC. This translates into CAISEGGGAETQYF.

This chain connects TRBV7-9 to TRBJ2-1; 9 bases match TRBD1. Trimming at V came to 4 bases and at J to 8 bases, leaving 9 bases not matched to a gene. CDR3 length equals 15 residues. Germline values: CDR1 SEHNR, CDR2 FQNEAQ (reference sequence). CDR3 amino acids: CASSSGDRDLDEQFF. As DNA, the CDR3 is TGTGCCAGCAGCTCTGGGGACAGGGACTTGGATGAGCAGTTCTTC.

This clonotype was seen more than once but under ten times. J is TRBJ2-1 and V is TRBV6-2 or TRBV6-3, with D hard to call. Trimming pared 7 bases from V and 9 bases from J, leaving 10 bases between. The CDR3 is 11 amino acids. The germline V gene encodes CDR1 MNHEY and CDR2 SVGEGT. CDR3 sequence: CASNDRAEQFF. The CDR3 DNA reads TGTGCCAGCAACGACCGGGCTGAGCAGTTCTTC.

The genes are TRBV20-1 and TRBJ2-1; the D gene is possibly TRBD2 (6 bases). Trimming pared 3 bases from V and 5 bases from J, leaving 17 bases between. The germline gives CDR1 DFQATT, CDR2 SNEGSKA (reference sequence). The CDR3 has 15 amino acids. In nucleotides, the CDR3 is TGCAGTGCTAGTTCTGCGGGATCGATCGACAATGAGCAGTTCTTC. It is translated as CSASSAGSIDNEQFF.

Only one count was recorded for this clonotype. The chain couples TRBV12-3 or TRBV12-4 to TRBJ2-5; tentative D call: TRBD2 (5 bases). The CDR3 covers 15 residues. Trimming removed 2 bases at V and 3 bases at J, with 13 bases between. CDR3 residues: CASSLWRTKKETQYF. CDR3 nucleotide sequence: TGTGCCAGCAGTTTATGGAGGACCAAAAAAGAGACCCAGTACTTC.

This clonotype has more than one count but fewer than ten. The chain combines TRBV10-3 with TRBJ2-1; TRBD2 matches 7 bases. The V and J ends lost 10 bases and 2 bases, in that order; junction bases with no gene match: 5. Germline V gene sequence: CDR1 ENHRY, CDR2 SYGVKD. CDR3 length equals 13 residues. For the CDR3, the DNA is TGTGCCACCGAGCGGGACCCCTACAATGAGCAGTTCTTC. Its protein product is CATERDPYNEQFF.

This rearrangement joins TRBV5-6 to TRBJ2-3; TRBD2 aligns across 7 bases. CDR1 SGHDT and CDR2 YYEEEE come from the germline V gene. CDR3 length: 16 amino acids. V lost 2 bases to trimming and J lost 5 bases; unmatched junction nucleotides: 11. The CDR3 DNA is TGTGCCAGCAGCTTAGACCCGGGGGGACTGAAAGATACGCAGTATTTT. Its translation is CASSLDPGGLKDTQYF.

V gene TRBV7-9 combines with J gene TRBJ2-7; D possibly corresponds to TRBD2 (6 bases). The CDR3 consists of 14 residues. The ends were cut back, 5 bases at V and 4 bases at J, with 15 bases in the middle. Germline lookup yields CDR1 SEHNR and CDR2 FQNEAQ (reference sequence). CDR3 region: CASSRVQGGYEQYF. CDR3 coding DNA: TGTGCCAGCAGCCGAGTCCAGGGAGGATACGAGCAGTACTTC.

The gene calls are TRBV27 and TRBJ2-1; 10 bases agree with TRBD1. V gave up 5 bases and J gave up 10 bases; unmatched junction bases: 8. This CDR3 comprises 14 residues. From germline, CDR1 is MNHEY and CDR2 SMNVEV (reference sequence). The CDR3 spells CASSRRDRGTEQFF. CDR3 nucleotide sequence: TGTGCCAGCAGTAGGAGGGACAGGGGAACGGAGCAGTTCTTC.

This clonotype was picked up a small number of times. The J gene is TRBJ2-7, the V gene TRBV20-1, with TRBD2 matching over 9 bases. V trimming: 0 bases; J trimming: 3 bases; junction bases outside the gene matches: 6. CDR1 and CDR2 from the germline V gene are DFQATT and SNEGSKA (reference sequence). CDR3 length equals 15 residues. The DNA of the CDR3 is TGCAGTGCTAGAGATCTGGCTAGCGGGAACTACGAGCAGTACTTC. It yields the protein CSARDLASGNYEQYF.

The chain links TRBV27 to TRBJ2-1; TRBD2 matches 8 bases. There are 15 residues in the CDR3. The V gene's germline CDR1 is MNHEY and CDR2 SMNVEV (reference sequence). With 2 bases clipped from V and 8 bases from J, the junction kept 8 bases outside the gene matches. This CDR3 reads CASSLMAGGTDEQFF. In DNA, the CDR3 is TGTGCCAGCAGTTTAATGGCGGGAGGAACCGATGAGCAGTTCTTC.

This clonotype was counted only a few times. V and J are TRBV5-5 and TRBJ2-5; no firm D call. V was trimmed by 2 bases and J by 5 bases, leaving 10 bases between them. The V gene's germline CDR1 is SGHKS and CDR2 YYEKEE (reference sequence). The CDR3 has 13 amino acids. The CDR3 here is CASSFGLLETQYF. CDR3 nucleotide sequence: TGTGCCAGCAGCTTTGGGCTGCTGGAGACCCAGTACTTC. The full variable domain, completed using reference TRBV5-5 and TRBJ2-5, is DAGVTQSPTHLIKTRGQQVTLRCSPISGHKSVSWYQQVLGQGPQFIFQYYEKEERGRGNFPDRFSARQFPNYSSELNVNALLLGDSALYLCASSFGLLETQYFGPGTRLLVL.

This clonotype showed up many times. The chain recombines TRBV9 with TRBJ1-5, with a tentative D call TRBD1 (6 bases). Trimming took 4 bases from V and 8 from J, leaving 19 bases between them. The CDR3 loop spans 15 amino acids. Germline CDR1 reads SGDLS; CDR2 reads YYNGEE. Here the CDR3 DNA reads TGTGCCAGCAGCCGGGACACGTCCCATATGGAGCCCCAGCATTTT. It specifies CASSRDTSHMEPQHF.

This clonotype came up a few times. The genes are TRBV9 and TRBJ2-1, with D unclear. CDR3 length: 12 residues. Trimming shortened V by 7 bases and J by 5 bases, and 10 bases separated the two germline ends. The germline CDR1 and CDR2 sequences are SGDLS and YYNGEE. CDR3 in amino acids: CASAASDNEQFF. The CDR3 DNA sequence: TGTGCCAGCGCTGCCAGCGACAATGAGCAGTTCTTC. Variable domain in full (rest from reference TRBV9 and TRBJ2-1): DSGVTQTPKHLITATGQRVTLRCSPRSGDLSVYWYQQSLDQGLQFLIQYYNGEERAKGNILERFSAQQFPDLHSELNLSSLELGDSALYFCASAASDNEQFFGPGTRLTVL.